This TCR beta chain was observed in a study of blood T cell repertoires in COVID-19. Overall study: The origin of the acute and convalescent COVID-19 samples was the United States, Italy and Spain.

This clone occurred once. The V gene's germline CDR1 is SGHVS and CDR2 FQNEAQ. V lost 5 bases, J lost 4 bases, and 11 bases stayed unmatched. This CDR3 contains 17 residues. Authors' methods: The assay estimated nucleated cells by amplifying reference gene primers. Sequencing was performed with immunoSEQ multiplex PCR; in TCRdb, only in-frame clones are kept and a portion is missing. V, J and clone size are those of that table, while D and trimming were read from the DNA. The data hold some 120,000 clones, with 80% observed a single time. Sequencing was carried out using peripheral blood. This clonotype was obtained from a man aged 65 to 79 with acute or convalescent COVID-19. This chain joins TRBV7-8 and TRBJ2-2, with 9 bases that match TRBD1. CDR3 sequence reads: CASSPRGGQGLTGELFF. DNA for the CDR3: TGTGCCAGCAGCCCAAGGGGGGGACAGGGCCTCACCGGGGAGCTGTTTTTT.